A selection of T cell receptor beta chains follows, all from one sample in a study of beta chain features in type 1 diabetes. The repertoire was sequenced with immunoSEQ multiplex PCR; TCRdb's copy has only in-frame clones and lacks some. Among 240,000 or so clones, roughly 30% were seen once, and the ten largest hold under 5%. Sequenced sample: central memory CD4+ T cells from blood. The receptors were sampled from a man younger than 40 in good health. CDR3s include the opening cysteine and the closing phenylalanine or tryptophan. D genes are given only for firm matches. Rows give clone size only sometimes, using once, few, many, or a class for an expanded clone.

TRBJ2-7 | TRBV25-1 | - | few | CASSEYWTVHRYEQYF | TGTGCCAGCAGTGAATATTGGACAGTTCACCGCTACGAGCAGTACTTC
TRBJ2-1 | TRBV28 | TRBD2 | many | CASSPLLAGGVEQFF | TGTGCCAGCAGTCCCCTACTAGCGGGAGGAGTAGAGCAGTTCTTC
TRBJ1-1 | TRBV7-2 | TRBD1 | - | CASSTGQGQNTEAFF | TGTGCCAGCAGCACCGGACAGGGACAGAACACTGAAGCTTTCTTT
TRBJ1-5 | TRBV6-1 | - | - | CASSGGRGQPQHF | TGTGCCAGCAGTGGCGGCAGGGGTCAGCCCCAGCATTTT
TRBJ2-3 | TRBV18 | TRBD2 | - | CASSPRRGTDTQYF | TGTGCCAGCTCTCCACGGCGGGGGACAGATACGCAGTATTTT
TRBJ2-5 | TRBV19 | - | few | CASSLEETQYF | TGTGCCAGTAGTCTCGAGGAGACCCAGTACTTC
TRBJ2-7 | TRBV7-2 | TRBD2 | - | CASTSGGTRREQYF | TGTGCCAGCACCAGCGGGGGGACCCGTCGCGAGCAGTACTTC
TRBJ2-2 | TRBV10-3 | - | - | CAISDWANTGELFF | TGTGCCATCAGTGATTGGGCCAACACCGGGGAGCTGTTTTTT
TRBJ1-2 | TRBV10-3 | TRBD1 | - | CAISSGTGNINYGYTF | TGTGCCATCAGTTCCGGGACAGGGAATATTAACTATGGCTACACCTTC
TRBJ2-7 | TRBV30 | - | few | CAWSKISYEQYF | TGTGCCTGGAGTAAAATCTCCTACGAGCAGTACTTC
TRBJ2-5 | TRBV5-1 | - | - | CASSFEEETQYF | TGCGCCAGCAGCTTCGAAGAAGAGACCCAGTACTTC
TRBJ2-5 | TRBV7-9 | - | many | CASSLDLKYETQYF | TGTGCCAGCAGCTTAGATTTGAAGTATGAGACCCAGTACTTC
TRBJ2-3 | TRBV11-2 | - | - | CASSLTTSTDTQYF | TGTGCCAGCAGCTTGACAACTAGCACAGATACGCAGTATTTT
TRBJ2-7 | TRBV30 | - | - | CAWKQGGPYEQYF | TGTGCCTGGAAGCAGGGGGGGCCCTACGAGCAGTACTTC
TRBJ1-1 | TRBV30 | TRBD1 | - | CAWNRQGGSTEAFF | TGTGCCTGGAACAGACAGGGAGGCAGCACTGAAGCTTTCTTT
TRBJ2-3 | TRBV29-1 | - | few | CSVGVETDTQYF | TGCAGCGTTGGGGTGGAAACAGATACGCAGTATTTT
TRBJ2-5 | TRBV27 | - | many | CASTTWGELETQYF | TGTGCCAGCACCACTTGGGGGGAGTTAGAGACCCAGTACTTC
TRBJ2-7 | TRBV5-1 | - | - | CASKSGSSYEQYF | TGCGCCAGCAAATCAGGGAGCTCCTACGAGCAGTACTTC
TRBJ2-1 | TRBV29-1 | TRBD1 | many | CSVEDRRQGVYNEQFF | TGCAGCGTTGAAGATCGGAGACAGGGGGTATACAATGAGCAGTTCTTC
TRBJ2-1 | TRBV10-1 | TRBD2 | few | CASSQTSGEQFF | TGCGCCAGCAGTCAGACTAGCGGCGAGCAGTTCTTC
TRBJ2-7 | TRBV7-2 | TRBD2 | few | CASSLKAGSGTLEQYF | TGTGCCAGCAGCTTAAAGGCTGGTAGCGGGACCCTCGAGCAGTACTTC
TRBJ2-3 | TRBV20-1 | - | few | CSAWTSGTQYF | TGCAGTGCTTGGACGTCAGGTACGCAGTATTTT
TRBJ2-3 | TRBV5-6 | TRBD1 | - | CASSRQGTTDTQYF | TGTGCCAGCAGCAGACAGGGGACCACAGATACGCAGTATTTT
TRBJ2-3 | TRBV28 | - | few | CASTLGADTQYF | TGTGCCAGCACCCTAGGAGCAGATACGCAGTATTTT
TRBJ2-1 | TRBV7-2 | - | - | CASTLSSYNEQFF | TGTGCCAGCACCTTAAGCTCCTACAATGAGCAGTTCTTC
TRBJ1-1 | TRBV25-1 | - | - | CASSDTVDTEAFF | TGTGCCAGCAGTGACACGGTGGACACTGAAGCTTTCTTT
TRBJ2-5 | TRBV6-1 | - | few | CASSEEFRLSQETQYF | TGTGCCAGCAGTGAAGAGTTCAGATTATCACAAGAGACCCAGTACTTC
TRBJ1-1 | TRBV5-4 | - | few | CASRPRGDTEAFF | TGTGCCAGCAGACCTAGGGGGGACACTGAAGCTTTCTTT
TRBJ2-1 | TRBV4-2 | - | - | CASSQDQGVQFF | TGTGCCAGCAGCCAAGACCAAGGGGTTCAGTTCTTC
TRBJ2-7 | TRBV6-6 | - | - | CASSYLSSYEQYF | TGTGCCAGCAGTTACCTGAGCTCCTACGAGCAGTACTTC
TRBJ1-6 | TRBV18 | TRBD1 | - | CASSVKTGDNSPLHF | TGTGCCAGCTCAGTCAAGACAGGGGACAATTCACCCCTCCACTTT
TRBJ1-2 | TRBV5-4 | TRBD1 | - | CASSPWTGNYGYTF | TGTGCCAGCAGCCCATGGACAGGAAACTATGGCTACACCTTC
TRBJ2-3 | TRBV30 | - | once | CAWSVTVTTDTQYF | TGTGCCTGGAGTGTGACAGTCACCACAGATACGCAGTATTTT
TRBJ2-7 | TRBV7-2 | - | few | CASSSAGRLGHEQYF | TGTGCCAGCAGCTCGGCGGGTCGTTTAGGCCACGAGCAGTACTTC
TRBJ2-1 | TRBV5-4 | TRBD2 | few | CASSLKSGSIRIEQFF | TGTGCCAGCAGCTTGAAGAGCGGGAGCATACGGATTGAGCAGTTCTTC
TRBJ2-5 | TRBV7-2 | TRBD2 | - | CASSLATGGTSRETQYF | TGTGCCAGCAGCTTAGCGACGGGAGGGACTAGCCGGGAGACCCAGTACTTC
TRBJ2-2 | TRBV7-2 | - | - | CASTVLGAVNTGELFF | TGTGCCAGCACCGTTTTGGGAGCGGTGAACACCGGGGAGCTGTTTTTT
TRBJ2-3 | TRBV4-2 | TRBD1 | few | CASSQGTGADTQYF | TGTGCCAGCAGCCAAGGTACAGGGGCCGATACGCAGTATTTT
TRBJ1-2 | TRBV7-6 | - | - | CASSLERDYGYTF | TGTGCCAGCAGCTTAGAGAGGGACTATGGCTACACCTTC
TRBJ2-7 | TRBV7-2 | TRBD2 | - | CASSPAAGGAYEQYF | TGTGCCAGCAGCCCGGCAGCGGGAGGTGCCTACGAGCAGTACTTC
TRBJ2-2 | TRBV7-9 | - | few | CASSLETGGNTGELFF | TGTGCCAGCAGCTTAGAGACTGGCGGGAACACCGGGGAGCTGTTTTTT
TRBJ2-5 | TRBV2 | - | - | CASSGGNVGETQYF | TGTGCCAGCAGTGGGGGTAATGTCGGGGAGACCCAGTACTTC
TRBJ1-5 | TRBV4-3 | - | few | CASSQDANSNQPQHF | TGCGCCAGCAGCCAAGACGCCAACAGCAATCAGCCCCAGCATTTT
TRBJ1-1 | TRBV10-3 | TRBD1 | few | CAIRRTGTDTEAFF | TGTGCCATCAGAAGGACAGGTACGGACACTGAAGCTTTCTTT
TRBJ2-6 | TRBV11-1 | - | few | CASSNEAGANVLTF | TGTGCCAGCAGCAACGAGGCCGGGGCCAACGTCCTGACTTTC
TRBJ2-2 | TRBV7-6 | - | few | CASSPTGKNTGELFF | TGTGCCAGCAGCCCGACAGGCAAGAACACCGGGGAGCTGTTTTTT
TRBJ1-2 | TRBV28 | - | - | CASRIPAGLGGYTF | TGTGCCAGCCGAATCCCCGCAGGACTAGGTGGCTACACCTTC
TRBJ2-1 | TRBV28 | - | few | CASFKRQFQVEQFF | TGTGCCAGCTTTAAGAGACAGTTTCAGGTGGAGCAGTTCTTC